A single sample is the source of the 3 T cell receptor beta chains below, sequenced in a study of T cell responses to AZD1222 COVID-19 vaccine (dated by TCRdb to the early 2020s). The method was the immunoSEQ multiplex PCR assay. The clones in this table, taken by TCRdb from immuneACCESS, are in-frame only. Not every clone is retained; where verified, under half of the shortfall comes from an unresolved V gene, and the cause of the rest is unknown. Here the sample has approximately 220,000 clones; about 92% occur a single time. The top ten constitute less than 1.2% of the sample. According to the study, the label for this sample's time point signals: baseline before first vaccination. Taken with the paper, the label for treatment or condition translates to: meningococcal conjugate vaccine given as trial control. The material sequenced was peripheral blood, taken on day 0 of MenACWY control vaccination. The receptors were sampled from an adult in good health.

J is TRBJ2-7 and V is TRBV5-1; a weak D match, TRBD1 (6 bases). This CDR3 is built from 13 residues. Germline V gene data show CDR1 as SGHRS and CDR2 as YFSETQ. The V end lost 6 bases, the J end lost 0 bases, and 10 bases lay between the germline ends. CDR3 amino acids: CASMMDSSYEQYF. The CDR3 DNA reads TGCGCCAGCATGATGGACAGCTCCTACGAGCAGTACTTC.

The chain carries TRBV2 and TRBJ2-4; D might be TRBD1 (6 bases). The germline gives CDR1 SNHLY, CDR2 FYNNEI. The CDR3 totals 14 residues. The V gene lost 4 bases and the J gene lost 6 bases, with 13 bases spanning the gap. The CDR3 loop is CASSGTATLNIQYF. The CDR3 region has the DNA TGTGCCAGCAGTGGGACAGCGACCTTAAACATTCAGTACTTC.

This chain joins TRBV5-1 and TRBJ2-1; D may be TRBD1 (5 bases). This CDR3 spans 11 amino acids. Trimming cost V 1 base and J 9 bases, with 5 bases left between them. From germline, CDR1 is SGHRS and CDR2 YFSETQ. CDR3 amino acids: CASSLRGEQFF. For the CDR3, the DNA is TGCGCCAGCAGCTTGAGGGGTGAGCAGTTCTTC.